This entry is about one T cell receptor beta chain. The data belong to a study of blood T cell repertoires in COVID-19. Study information: The samples span acute and convalescent COVID-19 from the United States, Italy and Spain.

Profiled with immunoSEQ multiplex PCR; TCRdb holds only in-frame clones, not every one. The data hold around 170,000 clones, with less than 90% observed a single time. The CDR3 covers 17 residues. Germline V gives CDR1 PRHDT, CDR2 FYEKMQ (reference sequence). V dropped 4 bases and J dropped 7; count of bases not matched to a gene: 9. The receptor's source is a man aged 18 to 30 with active or convalescent COVID-19. The chain couples TRBV13 to TRBJ1-6; 11 bases are shared with TRBD1. Sequences were obtained from peripheral blood. The CDR3 region has the DNA TGTGCCAGCAGCTCCGGGACAGGGGGGGGTGGGAATTCACCCCTCCACTTT. It is translated as CASSSGTGGGGNSPLHF.